Listed here are 16 T cell receptor beta chains from one sample, sequenced in a study of response to subunit inactivated influenza vaccine. MiXCR, run by TCRdb on the RT-PCR reads, gives a single entry per CDR3 protein. In the table there are approximately 700,000 distinct CDR3 sequences, approximately 15% of which are singletons. The specimen comprised PBMCs from blood, sampled 14 to 15 days before vaccination. The receptors shown here come from a man between 45 and 60 years old who received an inactivated influenza vaccine.

The J gene is TRBJ2-2, the V gene TRBV5-6, with 8 bases matching TRBD2. Germline CDR1 SGHDT, CDR2 YYEEEE. V was clipped by 4 bases and J by 4 bases; unmatched bases: 9. The CDR3 runs to 16 residues. This CDR3 reads CASSDLGLGFTGELFF. The CDR3 region has the DNA TGTGCCAGCAGCGATCTGGGACTAGGCTTCACCGGGGAGCTGTTTTTT.

In regard to this clonotype: Only one base separates this from a far larger clonotype, so it likely reflects a read error. The V and J genes are TRBV7-8 and TRBJ2-1, with 8 bases aligning to TRBD1. CDR1 is SGHVS and CDR2 is FQNEAQ in the germline V gene. The CDR3 has 15 residues. The CDR3 coding sequence is TGTGCCAGCAGCCCCGACAGGGGTTCCTACAGTGAGCAGTTCTTC. Its protein product is CASSPDRGSYSEQFF.

This clonotype was detected a few times. This rearrangement joins TRBV27 to TRBJ2-5; 7 nucleotides match TRBD2. Per the germline V gene, CDR1 is MNHEY and CDR2 is SMNVEV (reference sequence). This CDR3 spans 15 amino acids. The V gene end was trimmed by 0 bases and the J gene end by 5 bases; junction bases not matched to a gene: 6. Here the CDR3 DNA reads TGTGCCAGCAGTTTATCGGGGGGGGGGATGGAGACCCAGTACTTC. It codes for CASSLSGGGMETQYF.

The V gene is TRBV20-1, the J gene TRBJ1-6; 10 positions match TRBD1. V shed 6 bases, J shed 8 bases, and the junction held 4 bases outside the gene matches. This CDR3 is 13 amino acids long. Germline V gene lookup returns CDR1 DFQATT and CDR2 SNEGSKA (reference sequence). CDR3 in amino acids: CSAGTGVDSPLHF. The CDR3 DNA is TGCAGTGCCGGGACAGGGGTGGATTCACCCCTCCACTTT.

The table lists this clonotype with a few counts. This rearrangement joins TRBV5-1 to TRBJ2-7; D remains ambiguous. The length of the CDR3 is 14 residues. The germline CDR1 and CDR2 sequences are SGHRS and YFSETQ. V dropped 5 bases and J dropped 0 bases, with 12 bases sitting between them. CDR3 sequence: CASRVIPSSYEQYF. CDR3 coding DNA: TGCGCCAGCAGAGTCATCCCCAGCTCCTACGAGCAGTACTTC.

V usage is TRBV20-1 and J usage is TRBJ2-3; D is uncertain. In germline, CDR1 is DFQATT, CDR2 SNEGSKA (reference sequence). The CDR3 runs 13 residues. V was pared by 4 bases and J by 5 bases, with 13 bases between. CDR3: CSAMWPAVDTQYF. CDR3 bases: TGCAGTGCTATGTGGCCAGCAGTAGATACGCAGTATTTT.

Many counts were recorded for this clonotype. The CDR3 spells CASSLEEGLHEQFF. DNA for the CDR3: TGTGCCAGCAGCTTAGAGGAGGGACTCCATGAGCAGTTCTTC. The chain carries TRBV7-6 and TRBJ2-1; perhaps TRBD2 as D (6 bases). Germline values: CDR1 SGHVS, CDR2 FNYEAQ. This CDR3 is built from 14 residues. V lost 1 base, J lost 8 bases, and 12 bases lay in between. Full variable domain (remainder filled in from reference TRBV7-6 and TRBJ2-1): GAGVSQSPRYKVTKRGQDVALRCDPISGHVSLYWYRQALGQGPEFLTYFNYEAQQDKSGLPNDRFSAERPEGSISTLTIQRTEQRDSAMYRCASSLEEGLHEQFFGPGTRLTVL.

This chain links TRBV6-1 with TRBJ2-3; 7 positions match TRBD1. After removal of 6 bases from V and 3 bases from J, the junction contained 12 bases not matched to a gene. CDR3 length equals 16 residues. CDR1 and CDR2 from the germline V gene are MNHNS and SASEGT. This chain's CDR3 is CASRKGHRGGTDTQYF. DNA of the CDR3: TGTGCCAGCAGGAAGGGCCACAGGGGTGGTACAGATACGCAGTATTTT.

The CDR3 region is CASRPGGTINTEAFF. The CDR3 coding sequence is TGTGCCAGCAGACCGGGAGGGACAATAAACACTGAAGCTTTCTTT. V gene TRBV12-3 or TRBV12-4 combines with J gene TRBJ1-1; tentative D call: TRBD1 (6 bases). The CDR3 loop spans 15 amino acids. V lost 6 bases and J 2 bases, leaving 16 bases between the germline ends.

This clonotype was counted between two and nine times. The chain recombines TRBV15 with TRBJ1-5; 10 bases align to TRBD1. The CDR3 runs 16 residues. Germline trimming cut 0 bases from V and 5 bases from J; bases unmatched to any gene: 4. The V gene's germline CDR1 is LNHNV and CDR2 YYDKDF (reference sequence). CDR3 nucleotides: TGTGCCACCAGCAGAGATCCGGGACAGGGGCATCAGCCCCAGCATTTT. Translation gives CATSRDPGQGHQPQHF.

This chain joins TRBV12-3 or TRBV12-4 and TRBJ2-1; D uncertain. The CDR3 sequence is 13 residues long. Trimming shortened V by 8 bases and J by 7 bases, and 15 bases separated the two germline ends. CDR3 nucleotides: TGTGCCAGCTGCCCCTTTGAGGATAATGAGCAGTTCTTC. Protein product: CASCPFEDNEQFF.

This clonotype came up a few times. This chain connects TRBV12-3 or TRBV12-4 to TRBJ1-5; D is undetermined. V was clipped by 2 bases and J by 0 bases, with 8 bases between them. This CDR3 is 15 amino acids long. CDR3 nucleotide sequence: TGTGCCAGCAGTTTAAACAGCTATAGCAATCAGCCCCAGCATTTT. Its protein product is CASSLNSYSNQPQHF.

This clonotype was seen repeatedly, ten times or more. V is TRBV7-2 and J is TRBJ2-5; D remains unclear. CDR1 and CDR2 (germline): SGHTA, FQGNSA. The CDR3 spans 14 residues. V was shortened by 1 base and J by 5 bases, with 11 bases between the two germline ends. The CDR3, as DNA: TGTGCCAGCAGCTTAGTCAGTACTGGGGAGACCCAGTACTTC. It codes for CASSLVSTGETQYF.

This clonotype occurred a few times. This chain joins TRBV2 and TRBJ2-7; D is perhaps TRBD1 (5 bases). Germline V gene sequence: CDR1 SNHLY, CDR2 FYNNEI. The V and J ends lost 6 bases and 1 base respectively, with 13 bases between them. This CDR3 has 14 residues. The CDR3 loop is CASRRLQESYEQYF. The CDR3 region has the DNA TGTGCCAGCAGGCGCCTACAGGAATCCTACGAGCAGTACTTC.

The chain recombines TRBV12-3 or TRBV12-4 with TRBJ2-3, with 10 bases aligning to TRBD2. Trimming at V came to 6 bases and at J to 15 bases, leaving 9 bases not matched to a gene. The CDR3 has 12 amino acids. The CDR3 region is CASSLGSGGEYF. CDR3 coding DNA: TGTGCCAGCAGCCTCGGGAGCGGGGGGGAATATTTT.

A few counts support this clonotype. This rearrangement joins TRBV3-1 to TRBJ1-2, with 7 nucleotides matching TRBD1. The germline CDR1 and CDR2 sequences are LGHDT and YNNKEL (reference sequence). This CDR3 has 14 residues. V was pared by 6 bases and J by 0 bases, with 4 bases of the junction left unmatched. CDR3 coding DNA: TGTGCCAGCAGTCGACAGGGACCTAACTATGGCTACACCTTC. Encoded protein: CASSRQGPNYGYTF.